This T cell receptor (beta chain) appears in the sequencing data of a study of shared clonotypes between healthy human individuals. Unsorted samples drew genomic DNA from 85 million to 90 million PBMCs. A remark on this clone: Its antigen is unidentified.

General study findings and limits: Limitation of the genetic and exposure-history diversity represented came from the few donors.

Every subset had its genomic DNA shared out evenly among several immunoSEQ plates. Source study methods: Junction-only immunoSEQ sequences carried no quality scores, so filtering differed. Profiling relied on immunoSEQ multiplex PCR, and the TCRdb table lists in-frame clones only, not all of them. V and J calls and clone size follow that table, whereas D and trimming were derived from the DNA. The sample includes some 500,000 clones, 60% to 80% seen only once; the top ten take 12%. Germline V gene lookup returns CDR1 SEHNR and CDR2 FQNEAQ (reference sequence). V was clipped by 2 bases and J by 7 bases, with 9 bases between them. There are 14 residues in the CDR3.

The rearrangement links TRBV7-9 to TRBJ1-6, with D maybe TRBD1 (5 bases). This receptor was obtained from a woman aged 40 to 50 in good health. Some clones in this sample may be carry-over from other donors' samples. Material: PBMCs. The CDR3 DNA follows: TGTGCCAGCAGCTTACAGGGCCGCAATTCACCCCTCCACTTT. It translates to CASSLQGRNSPLHF.